This T cell receptor (beta chain) came from a study of spatial heterogeneity in lung cancer. Time point noted: sample taken at primary tumor resection. Whole RNA came from tumor, nontumor lung or frozen PBMC and was sequenced without being sorted. In the library, each TCR cDNA molecule bore its own unique molecular identifier. MiXCR, applied by TCRdb to the 5' RACE reads, yields one record per CDR3 protein. Of about 7,900 distinct CDR3 sequences in the sample, 3.5% to 5.5% were seen once. The V gene end was trimmed by 6 bases and the J gene end by 7 bases; junction bases not matched to a gene: 9. Germline loops: CDR1 MDHEN, CDR2 SYDVKM. The CDR3 runs 15 residues. The study, taken as a whole, reports: The appearance of ubiquitous expanded tumor TCRs in blood was greater at resection than follow-up.

Ten or more counts support this clonotype. The antigen is undetermined. The source was PBMCs, collected at surgery. The chain employs TRBV28 and TRBJ2-1, with 10 nucleotides matching TRBD2. The sequence derives from a male donor with early-stage non-small cell lung cancer. The CDR3 sequence is CASSRAGGQYNEQFF. Here the CDR3 DNA reads TGTGCCAGCAGCAGAGCGGGGGGGCAGTATAATGAGCAGTTCTTC.